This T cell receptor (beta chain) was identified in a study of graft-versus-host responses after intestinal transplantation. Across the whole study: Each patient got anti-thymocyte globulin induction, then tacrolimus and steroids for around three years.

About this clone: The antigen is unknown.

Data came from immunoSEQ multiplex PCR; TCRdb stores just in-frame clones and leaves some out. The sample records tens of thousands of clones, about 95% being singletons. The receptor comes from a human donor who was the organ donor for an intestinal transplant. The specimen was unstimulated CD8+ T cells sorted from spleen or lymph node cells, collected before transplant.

The CDR3: CASSTLPGNTEAFF. The DNA of the CDR3 is TGCGCCAGCAGCACCCTGCCAGGGAACACTGAAGCTTTCTTT. This sequence joins TRBV4-1 and TRBJ1-1, with D uncertain. The CDR3 length is 14 residues. Trimming cost V 5 bases and J 1 base, with 11 bases left between them. CDR1 MGHRA and CDR2 YSYEKL come from the germline V gene.